The source of this TCR beta chain is a study of tumor-infiltrating lymphocytes in primary liver carcinoma (dated by TCRdb to about 2017). About the full investigation: The five patients, three men and two women aged 30 to 69 years, had hepatocellular carcinoma (four) or combined HCC and intrahepatic cholangiocarcinoma (one). The tumors of the five patients were staged as T1-T3 N0M0, with maximum diameters ranging from roughly 4.2 to 10 cm. Each sample produced roughly 3.65 to 7.5 million productive TCRbeta reads, and read depth showed no significant difference between tissue types. Across five regions of each liver tumor, along with adjacent normal tissue and blood, the study brought together TCRbeta repertoire sequencing, expression microarrays and whole-exome sequencing. A total of roughly 35 specimens from 5 patients, comprising about 25 tumor regions, 5 adjacent noncancerous liver tissues and 5 peripheral blood samples, were covered by TCRbeta repertoire sequencing. To link TCRbeta repertoire diversity with the local molecular phenotype, the 25 or so tumor region samples were profiled using Agilent mRNA microarrays. Technical replicate repertoires showed high reproducibility, with mean shared-clone rates about 0.88 and correlation coefficients above 0.95. Here is what the overall study found, with its caveats: With just four to six patients in the study, the authors point out that the findings should be validated in a larger study. Only about 8-24% of top clones were found in all five regions of a tumor, suggesting spatial heterogeneity of tumor-infiltrating T cells. Because sequencing covered only the TCR beta chain and unpaired alpha chains were not captured, true repertoire diversity is likely underestimated. Bulk unsorted samples precluded comparing CD4+ and CD8+ T cell repertoires. Pairs of tumor regions showed greater repertoire overlap (mean about 36%) than tumor-adjacent pairs (approximately 17%) or tumor-blood pairs (roughly 14%), which is consistent with antigen-driven expansion. The top 250 clones made up a significantly larger repertoire fraction in tumors than in blood (p = 0.039).

The cysteine opens and the phenylalanine closes a CDR3 of 15 amino acids. This entry keeps only the CDR3 DNA: 45 bases, framed from base 1. CDR1 PRHDT and CDR2 FYEKMQ are derived from the germline V gene (reference sequence). TCRbeta-specific cDNA was reverse-transcribed from 500 ng total RNA using a constant-region primer and ProtoScript II reverse transcriptase. Construction of the TCRbeta libraries relied on three nested rounds of multiplex PCR, following a slightly modified ARM-PCR procedure. Multiplex TRBV1-TRBV30 forward primers and a Cbeta reverse primer were used in the first two PCR rounds, each of which was run for approximately 9 cycles. Sample barcodes and Illumina adapters were added in a final 25-cycle PCR using Deep VentR polymerase. Before sequencing, amplicons of 200-500 bp were gel-purified using a QIAquick gel extraction kit. TCRbeta amplicons were sequenced on an Illumina HiSeq 2500 with 250-bp paired-end reads. The original methods were these. Trimmomatic v0.33 was used to quality-trim the reads, and FLASH v1.2.11 was used to merge paired reads so that full CDR3 sequences could be recovered. MiGEC v1.2.1b assigned V, D and J germline segments to the rearranged TCRbeta sequences. VDJtools v1.0.0 computed clonotype statistics and Shannon-Wiener diversity indices. To cut down on sampling bias, every analysis after diversity analysis relied on just the 250 most abundant clonotypes from each sample. TCRdb reworked the public reads: Q25 trimming with fastp, MiXCR clone assembly, productive beta chains retained. Identical CDR3 proteins give one entry, which carries the most common genes and DNA. Clone size and V and J calls follow TCRdb, not the original study. This sample comprises 100,000 to 150,000 distinct CDR3 sequences, roughly three fifths of them detected only once. Of the sample, approximately 10% is held by the ten largest clones.

Total RNA and DNA were co-extracted from roughly 20-30 mg of bulk tissue with the AllPrep DNA/RNA mini kit, without cell sorting. Roughly five patients with histopathologically diagnosed primary liver carcinoma underwent surgical resection in China between 2015 and March 2016. At the time of sampling, the patients were treatment-naive and had chronic HBV infection. Five spatially separated regions were sampled per tumor: superior, inferior, left-lateral and right-lateral poles, plus the tumor centre. According to histology, viable tumor cells made up more than 80% of every tumor sample. Fresh tumor and adjacent tissue pieces were bisected, with one half stored in RNAlater at -80 degrees C and the other half sent for histology. To note about this clonotype: The antigen this receptor binds is unknown. One end of the junction fails to match germline, which may point to a read error.

Recombination linked TRBV13 to TRBJ2-1; 7 nucleotides in the junction match TRBD2. The sample was liver tumor tissue from sampling region 1. The cell subset or site tag for this specimen amounts to: tumor region T1, superior pole. The receptor's source is a woman in her fifties or sixties with primary liver carcinoma and hepatitis B virus infection. In nucleotides, the sequence is TGTGCCTGCAGCTTCCGACTAGCTAGGTACAATGAGCAGTTCTTC. The resulting protein is CACSFRLARYNEQFF.